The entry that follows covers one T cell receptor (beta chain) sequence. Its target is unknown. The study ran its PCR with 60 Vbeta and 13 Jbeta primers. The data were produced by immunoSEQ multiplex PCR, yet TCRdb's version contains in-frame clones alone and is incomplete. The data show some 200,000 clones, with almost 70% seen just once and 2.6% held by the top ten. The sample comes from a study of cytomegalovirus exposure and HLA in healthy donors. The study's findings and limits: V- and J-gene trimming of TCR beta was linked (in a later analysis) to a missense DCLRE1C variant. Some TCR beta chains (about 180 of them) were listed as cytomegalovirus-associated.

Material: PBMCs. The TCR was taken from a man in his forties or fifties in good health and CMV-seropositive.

CDR3 sequence: CASSLGGGGPDTQYF. The DNA of the CDR3 is TGCGCCAGCAGCTTGGGTGGCGGGGGGCCAGATACGCAGTATTTT. V gene TRBV5-1 combines with J gene TRBJ2-3; 8 nucleotides match TRBD2. Germline V gene data show CDR1 as SGHRS and CDR2 as YFSETQ. Unmatched junction bases numbered 4, after V lost 0 bases and J lost 4 bases. The CDR3 spans 15 residues.